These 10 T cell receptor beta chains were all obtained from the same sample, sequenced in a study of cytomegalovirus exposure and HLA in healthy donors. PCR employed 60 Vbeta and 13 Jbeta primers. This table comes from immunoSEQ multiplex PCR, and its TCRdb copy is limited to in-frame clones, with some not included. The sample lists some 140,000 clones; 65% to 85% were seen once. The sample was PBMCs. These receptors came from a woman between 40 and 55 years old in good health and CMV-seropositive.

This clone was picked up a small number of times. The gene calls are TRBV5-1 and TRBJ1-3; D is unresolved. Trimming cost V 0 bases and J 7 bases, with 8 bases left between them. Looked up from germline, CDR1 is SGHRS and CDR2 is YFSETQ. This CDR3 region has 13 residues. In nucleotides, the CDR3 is TGCGCCAGCAGCTTGGGAAGCAGGAACACCATATATTTT. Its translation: CASSLGSRNTIYF.

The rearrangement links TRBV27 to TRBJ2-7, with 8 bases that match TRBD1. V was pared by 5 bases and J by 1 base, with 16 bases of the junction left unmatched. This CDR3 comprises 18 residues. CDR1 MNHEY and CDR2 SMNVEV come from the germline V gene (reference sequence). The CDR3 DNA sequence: TGTGCCAGCAGTCCCAAAGGCCGGACAGGGATAGTGTCCTACGAGCAGTACTTC. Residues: CASSPKGRTGIVSYEQYF.

CDR3 loop: CASTRDRTYEQYF. The DNA for the CDR3 is TGTGCCAGTACCCGGGACAGGACCTACGAGCAGTACTTC. This sequence joins TRBV7-8 and TRBJ2-7, with TRBD1 matching over 8 bases. With 9 bases clipped from V and 2 bases from J, the junction kept 6 bases outside the gene matches. Germline V CDR1 and CDR2: SGHVS, FQNEAQ. This CDR3 comprises 13 residues.

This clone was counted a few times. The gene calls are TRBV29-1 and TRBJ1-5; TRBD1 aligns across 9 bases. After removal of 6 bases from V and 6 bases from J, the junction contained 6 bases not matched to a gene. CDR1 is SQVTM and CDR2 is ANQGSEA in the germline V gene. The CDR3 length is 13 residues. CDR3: CSVGQGLGQPQHF. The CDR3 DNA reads TGCAGCGTGGGACAGGGACTCGGTCAGCCCCAGCATTTT.

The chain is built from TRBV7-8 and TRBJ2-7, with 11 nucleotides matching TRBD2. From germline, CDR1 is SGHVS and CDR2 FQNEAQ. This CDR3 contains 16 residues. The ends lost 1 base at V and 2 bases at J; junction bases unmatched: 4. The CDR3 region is CASSLEGTSGTYEQYF. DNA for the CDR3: TGTGCCAGCAGCTTAGAGGGGACTAGCGGCACCTACGAGCAGTACTTC.

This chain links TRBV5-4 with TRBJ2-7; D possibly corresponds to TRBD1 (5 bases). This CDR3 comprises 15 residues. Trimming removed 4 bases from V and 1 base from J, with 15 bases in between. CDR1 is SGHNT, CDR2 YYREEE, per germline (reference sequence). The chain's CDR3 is CASSRFSTGSYEQYF. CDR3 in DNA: TGTGCCAGCAGCCGGTTCTCAACAGGTTCCTACGAGCAGTACTTC.

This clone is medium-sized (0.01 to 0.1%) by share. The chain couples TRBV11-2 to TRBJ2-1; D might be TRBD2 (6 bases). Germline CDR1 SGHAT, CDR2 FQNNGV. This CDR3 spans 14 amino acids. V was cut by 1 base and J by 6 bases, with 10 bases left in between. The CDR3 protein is CASSLGGLSNEQFF. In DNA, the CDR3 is TGTGCCAGCAGCTTAGGGGGACTCTCCAATGAGCAGTTCTTC.

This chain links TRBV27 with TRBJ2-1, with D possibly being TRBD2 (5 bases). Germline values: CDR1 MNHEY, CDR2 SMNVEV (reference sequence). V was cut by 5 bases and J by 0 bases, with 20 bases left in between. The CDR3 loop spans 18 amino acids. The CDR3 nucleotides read TGTGCCAGCAGTCGAGTGCCCTTTAGCGAGAGCTCCTACAATGAGCAGTTCTTC. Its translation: CASSRVPFSESSYNEQFF.

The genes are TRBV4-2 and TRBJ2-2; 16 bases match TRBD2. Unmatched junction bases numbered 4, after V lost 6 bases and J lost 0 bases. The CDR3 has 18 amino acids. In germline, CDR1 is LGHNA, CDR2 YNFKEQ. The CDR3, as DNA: TGTGCCAGCAGGCCGGGACTAGCGGGAGGGACGAACACCGGGGAGCTGTTTTTT. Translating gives CASRPGLAGGTNTGELFF.

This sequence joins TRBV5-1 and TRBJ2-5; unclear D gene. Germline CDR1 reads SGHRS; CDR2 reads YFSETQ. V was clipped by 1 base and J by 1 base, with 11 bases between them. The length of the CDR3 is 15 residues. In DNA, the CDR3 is TGCGCCAGCAGCTTGAGAGGCCACGTCCAAGAGACCCAGTACTTC. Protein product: CASSLRGHVQETQYF.